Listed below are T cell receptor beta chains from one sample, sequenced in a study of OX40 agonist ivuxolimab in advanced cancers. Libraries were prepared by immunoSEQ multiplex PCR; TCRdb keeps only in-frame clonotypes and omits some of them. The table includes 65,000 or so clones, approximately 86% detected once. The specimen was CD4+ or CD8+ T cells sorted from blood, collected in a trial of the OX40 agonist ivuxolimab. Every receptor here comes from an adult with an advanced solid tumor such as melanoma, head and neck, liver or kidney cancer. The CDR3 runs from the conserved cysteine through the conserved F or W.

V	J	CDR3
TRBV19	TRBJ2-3	CASSIVAGGTDTQYF
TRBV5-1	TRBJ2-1	CASSLVGDSYNEQFF
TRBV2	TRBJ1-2	CASTWQGTGKGYTF
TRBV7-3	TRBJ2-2	CASSPPNTGTGELFF
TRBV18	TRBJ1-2	CASSQGQGLSYGYTF
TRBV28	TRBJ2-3	CASTPKDVTDTQYF
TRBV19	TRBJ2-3	CASSIGQLTSTDTQYF
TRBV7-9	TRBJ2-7	CASSVDREEDEQYF
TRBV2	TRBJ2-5	CASSGARGGETQYF
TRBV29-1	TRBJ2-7	CSVESPGMGDEQYF
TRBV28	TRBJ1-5	CASSPPAGAGSNQPQHF
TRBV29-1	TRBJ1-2	CSVEVEEAEGYTF
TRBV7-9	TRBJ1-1	CASSLQGGTEAFF
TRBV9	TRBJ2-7	CASSVGSGPTYEQYF
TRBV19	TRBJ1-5	CASEGSLFNQPQHF
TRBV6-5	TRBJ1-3	CASSSPGGTNTIYF
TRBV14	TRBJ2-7	CASSHPGNQGYEQYF
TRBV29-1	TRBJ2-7	CSVETGRIYEQYF
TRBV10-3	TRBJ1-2	CAISVRDSDNYGYTF
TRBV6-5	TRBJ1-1	CASRGQGAGDTEAFF
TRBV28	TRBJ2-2	CASRPTRWDTGELFF
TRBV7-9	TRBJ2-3	CASSSREAYTDTQYF
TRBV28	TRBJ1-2	CAGSSPRRQGVYYGYTF
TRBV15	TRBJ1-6	CATSRDQPSPLHF
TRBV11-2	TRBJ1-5	CASSLALGTGDSNQPQHF
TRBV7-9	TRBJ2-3	CASSLKGASTDTQYF
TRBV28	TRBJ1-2	CASSSTSRDRGGYTF
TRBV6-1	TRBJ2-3	CASSNRGLPTQYF
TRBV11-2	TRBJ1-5	CASSLTGFANQPQHF
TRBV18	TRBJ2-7	CASSPSTVGEQYF
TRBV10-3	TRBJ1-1	CAIRSRQDSNTEAFF
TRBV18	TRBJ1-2	CASSQDRSGGYTF
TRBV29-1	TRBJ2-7	CSVLRTKGQVSYEQYF
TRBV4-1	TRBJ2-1	CASSQRVTGIGVNEQFF
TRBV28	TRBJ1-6	CASSFDSVSYNSPLHF
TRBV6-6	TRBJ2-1	CASRFTGVYNEQFF
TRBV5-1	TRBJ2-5	CASRPRQGQETQYF
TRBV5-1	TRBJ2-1	CASMASSNEQFF
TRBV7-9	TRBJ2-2	CASSLQRVLGELFF
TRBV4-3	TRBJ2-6	CASSAGLAGERGANVLTF
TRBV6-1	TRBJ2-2	CASSHKATGELFF
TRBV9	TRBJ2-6	CASSVGVGSKPLSGANVLTF
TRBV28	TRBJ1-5	CASSLSGGSNQPQHF
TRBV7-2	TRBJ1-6	CASSFRTGDSPLHF
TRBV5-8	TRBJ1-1	CASSATGPGTEAFF
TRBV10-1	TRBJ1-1	CASSRFRGNTEAFF